This T cell receptor beta chain stems from a study of blood T cell repertoires in COVID-19. Study-level background: Specimens from acute and convalescent COVID-19 originated in the United States, Italy and Spain. PBMCs, B-cell-depleted T cells, or T cells were the source of the cDNA or gDNA that made up the material.

The CDR3 spans 15 residues. Trimming left V 3 bases short and J 8 bases short, with 17 bases between. Per the germline V gene, CDR1 is SGDLS and CDR2 is YYNGEE. This clone was detected once. The authors' processing: Quantification of nucleated cells was approximated via reference gene primer amplification. The data were produced by immunoSEQ multiplex PCR, yet TCRdb's version contains in-frame clones alone and is incomplete. For V, J and clone size, that table is used; D and trimming come from the DNA. The profile covers under 200,000 clones, with roughly 75% appearing a single time and 6.5% taken by the ten largest.

The rearrangement uses TRBV9 and TRBJ1-4; D possibly corresponds to TRBD1 (6 bases). The receptor was isolated from an older man with active or convalescent COVID-19. Sequences were obtained from peripheral blood. CDR3 coding DNA: TGTGCCAGCAGCGCGATGTGGGGGGGGCAAGAAAAACTGTTTTTT. As protein: CASSAMWGGQEKLFF.